Presented here are 15 T cell receptor beta chains from one specimen sequenced in a study of response to subunit inactivated influenza vaccine. One entry per CDR3 protein, called by TCRdb with MiXCR from the RT-PCR reads. The sample gives roughly 630,000 distinct CDR3 sequences, about 14% of which show up once; 7.5% to 8% is in the top ten. The sample consisted of PBMCs from blood, taken approximately 15 days before vaccination. Receptors were obtained from a man aged 50 or older who received an inactivated influenza vaccine.

The chain recombines TRBV5-5 with TRBJ1-1; no clear D gene. This CDR3 is 14 amino acids long. Trimming pared 0 bases from V and 5 bases from J, leaving 11 bases between. Germline V gives CDR1 SGHKS, CDR2 YYEKEE (reference sequence). The CDR3: CASSLGQESTEAFF. The CDR3 coding sequence is TGTGCCAGCAGCTTGGGGCAGGAGAGTACTGAAGCTTTCTTT. Looking up the rest from reference TRBV5-5 and TRBJ1-1 gives the full variable domain: DAGVTQSPTHLIKTRGQQVTLRCSPISGHKSVSWYQQVLGQGPQFIFQYYEKEERGRGNFPDRFSARQFPNYSSELNVNALLLGDSALYLCASSLGQESTEAFFGQGTRLTVV.

The chain couples TRBV6-2 or TRBV6-3 to TRBJ2-1, with D unclear. The CDR3 loop spans 16 amino acids. V lost 5 bases and J 4 bases, leaving 18 bases between the germline ends. CDR1 MNHEY and CDR2 SVGEGT come from the germline V gene. The CDR3 region has the DNA TGTGCCAGCAGTCCCTTGGAACGTGGATTGTACAATGAGCAGTTCTTC. It codes for CASSPLERGLYNEQFF.

This chain joins TRBV5-1 and TRBJ1-4; TRBD1 agrees at 8 bases. Germline V gene data show CDR1 as SGHRS and CDR2 as YFSETQ. This CDR3 has 15 amino acids. V was pared by 4 bases and J by 5 bases, with 7 bases of the junction left unmatched. The CDR3 DNA reads TGCGCCAGCAGCGGAACCGGGACAGGAAATGAAAAACTGTTTTTT. The encoded protein is CASSGTGTGNEKLFF.

The chain has TRBV7-9 and TRBJ1-1; 11 positions match TRBD1. From germline, CDR1 is SEHNR and CDR2 FQNEAQ (reference sequence). The J segment lost 4 bases and the V segment lost 5 bases, leaving 6 bases of the junction unmatched. CDR3 length: 15 amino acids. The CDR3 DNA follows: TGTGCCAGCAGCGTAACCGGGACAGGGGGCACTGAAGCTTTCTTT. This gives the protein CASSVTGTGGTEAFF.

J is TRBJ2-1 and V is TRBV28; D unresolved. Trimming took 2 bases from V and 5 from J, leaving 7 bases between them. Germline V gene data show CDR1 as MDHEN and CDR2 as SYDVKM. The CDR3 length is 13 residues. This CDR3 is CASSLRLDNEQFF. In DNA, the CDR3 is TGTGCCAGCAGTTTACGACTGGACAATGAGCAGTTCTTC.

V and J are TRBV15 and TRBJ2-7; D possibly uses TRBD1 or TRBD2 (5 bases each). In germline, CDR1 is LNHNV, CDR2 YYDKDF (reference sequence). The CDR3 length is 13 residues. The V end was cut by 4 bases, the J end by 7 bases, with 14 bases between. CDR3 region: CATSMLGGREQYF. The CDR3 DNA is TGTGCCACCAGCATGCTTGGGGGTCGGGAGCAGTACTTC. Looking up the rest from reference TRBV15 and TRBJ2-7 gives the full variable domain: DAMVIQNPRYQVTQFGKPVTLSCSQTLNHNVMYWYQQKSSQAPKLLFHYYDKDFNNEADTPDNFQSRRPNTSFCFLDIRSPGLGDTAMYLCATSMLGGREQYFGPGTRLTVT.

This sequence joins TRBV4-3 and TRBJ2-1, with D perhaps TRBD1 (5 bases). V lost 0 bases, J lost 2 bases, and 11 bases lay in between. The CDR3 contains 16 residues. Germline V gene sequence: CDR1 LGHNA, CDR2 YSLEER. DNA of the CDR3: TGCGCCAGCAGCCAAGAAGGCGCAGGGACCTACAATGAGCAGTTCTTC. Translation gives CASSQEGAGTYNEQFF.

This chain connects TRBV20-1 to TRBJ2-5, with D unclear. The V and J ends lost 3 bases and 5 bases respectively, with 16 bases between them. CDR1 is DFQATT and CDR2 is SNEGSKA in the germline V gene (reference sequence). The CDR3 totals 14 residues. The CDR3 region has the DNA TGCAGTGCTAGCCCAGGCATTCCACAGGAGACCCAGTACTTC. As protein: CSASPGIPQETQYF.

The V gene is TRBV30, the J gene TRBJ2-5; D remains ambiguous. Deletions cut 3 bases from V and 5 bases from J, with 7 bases between. Germline CDR1 is GTSNPN and CDR2 is SVGIG (reference sequence). This CDR3 has 11 residues. CDR3 in amino acids: CAWSEWETQYF. The CDR3 bases are TGTGCCTGGAGCGAATGGGAGACCCAGTACTTC.

The table lists this clonotype with many counts. The rearrangement links TRBV14 to TRBJ2-1; D call uncertain. The CDR3 spans 15 residues. Germline values: CDR1 SGHDN, CDR2 FVKESK. Trimming took off 4 bases at V and 5 bases at J, with 15 bases between the two ends. The CDR3 is CASSLALNRDNEQFF. CDR3 in DNA: TGTGCCAGCAGCCTAGCTTTAAATCGGGACAATGAGCAGTTCTTC. Together with reference TRBV14 and TRBJ2-1, the CDR3 gives the full variable domain: EAGVTQFPSHSVIEKGQTVTLRCDPISGHDNLYWYRRVMGKEIKFLLHFVKESKQDESGMPNNRFLAERTGGTYSTLKVQPAELEDSGVYFCASSLALNRDNEQFFGPGTRLTVL.

The V call is TRBV7-8, the J call TRBJ2-7; D possibly corresponds to TRBD2 (6 bases). This CDR3 spans 16 amino acids. CDR1 is SGHVS and CDR2 is FQNEAQ in the germline V gene. V lost 6 bases and J lost 4, with 22 bases in between. CDR3 sequence (DNA): TGTGCCAGCAGTCGACTTGTGACGGGAGTCTCTTACGAGCAGTACTTC. This translates into CASSRLVTGVSYEQYF.

CDR3 sequence: CASSFGRGYIQYF. In nucleotides, the CDR3 is TGCGCCAGCAGCTTTGGCAGGGGATACATTCAGTACTTC. The rearrangement joins TRBV5-1 to TRBJ2-4; D perhaps matches TRBD1 (6 bases). The V gene lost 2 bases and the J gene lost 8 bases, with 11 bases spanning the gap. In germline, CDR1 is SGHRS, CDR2 YFSETQ. CDR3 length: 13 residues. Combining the CDR3 with reference TRBV5-1 and TRBJ2-4 gives the whole variable domain KAGVTQTPRYLIKTRGQQVTLSCSPISGHRSVSWYQQTPGQGLQFLFEYFSETQRNKGNFPGRFSGRQFSNSRSEMNVSTLELGDSALYLCASSFGRGYIQYFGAGTRLSVL.

This clonotype was seen more than once but under ten times. CDR3 protein: CASSQHPDRGQETQYF. DNA for the CDR3: TGCGCCAGCAGCCAACACCCGGACAGGGGCCAAGAGACCCAGTACTTC. The gene calls are TRBV4-1 and TRBJ2-5, with 9 nucleotides matching TRBD1. V trimming: 2 bases; J trimming: 1 base; junction bases outside the gene matches: 5. Germline loops: CDR1 MGHRA, CDR2 YSYEKL. The CDR3 extends over 16 amino acids.

This clonotype was found a few times. The CDR3 loop is CASSPPWPGDTQYF. The CDR3 bases are TGTGCCAGCAGTCCCCCTTGGCCGGGAGATACGCAGTATTTT. The chain employs TRBV12-3 or TRBV12-4 and TRBJ2-3; D is unclear. V dropped 5 bases and J dropped 5 bases, with 14 bases sitting between them. This CDR3 contains 14 residues.

V usage is TRBV28 and J usage is TRBJ1-2; 7 bases align to TRBD1. J lost 7 bases, V lost 10 bases, and 18 bases had no gene match. Germline V CDR1 and CDR2: MDHEN, SYDVKM. The CDR3 totals 15 residues. CDR3 residues: CAMGSGLGGLGGYTF. DNA of the CDR3: TGTGCCATGGGCTCCGGGCTAGGGGGCTTAGGTGGCTACACCTTC.